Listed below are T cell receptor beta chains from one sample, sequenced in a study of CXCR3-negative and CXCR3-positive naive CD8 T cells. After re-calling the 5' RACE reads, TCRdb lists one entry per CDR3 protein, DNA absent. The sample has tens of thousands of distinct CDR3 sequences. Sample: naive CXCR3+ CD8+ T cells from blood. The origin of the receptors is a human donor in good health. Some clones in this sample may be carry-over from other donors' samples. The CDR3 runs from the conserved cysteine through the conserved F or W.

CASSLVVSDEQFF | TRBJ2-1 | TRBV7-9
CASSLTGGETGELFF | TRBJ2-2 | TRBV4-1
CASSFGTSNEQFF | TRBJ2-1 | TRBV7-9
CASSSPWSSGQETQYF | TRBJ2-5 | TRBV7-2
CSVEDPGTGIYEQYF | TRBJ2-7 | TRBV29-1
CASSIGTVNQPQHF | TRBJ1-5 | TRBV19
CASSLRQILAVNTGELFF | TRBJ2-2 | TRBV28
CSVEFVGTSVTEQFF | TRBJ2-1 | TRBV29-1
CASSSVSVYNEQFF | TRBJ2-1 | TRBV19
CASSYSRSPEAFF | TRBJ1-1 | TRBV6-2/TRBV6-3
CASSFPDGNTIYF | TRBJ1-3 | TRBV12-3/TRBV12-4
CASTETLAKEQYF | TRBJ2-7 | TRBV28
CASSVADSEQYF | TRBJ2-7 | TRBV9
CAWSVRGGRNQPQHF | TRBJ1-5 | TRBV30
CSAPEGLGSYYGYTF | TRBJ1-2 | TRBV20-1
CASSPGVGLAGGRAGDEQFF | TRBJ2-1 | TRBV7-3
CASSPRAGKNTGELFF | TRBJ2-2 | TRBV28
CASRLRQGLNTEAFF | TRBJ1-1 | TRBV2
CASSHRTGVVAMNTEAFF | TRBJ1-1 | TRBV28
CSVEEQHSYGYTF | TRBJ1-2 | TRBV29-1
CATSVRVGEPYEQYF | TRBJ2-7 | TRBV15
CASSQHTGGGTEAFF | TRBJ1-1 | TRBV14
CASNARGYNTEAFF | TRBJ1-1 | TRBV2
CASSVGAEQFF | TRBJ2-1 | TRBV9
CASSPGGNYGYTF | TRBJ1-2 | TRBV27
CSVRYSNQPQHF | TRBJ1-5 | TRBV29-1
CASSLWTGSEAGELFF | TRBJ2-2 | TRBV4-1
CASSSDRVTDTQYF | TRBJ2-3 | TRBV5-1
CASSLHVAGPEAFF | TRBJ1-1 | TRBV7-9
CASSLVGVAGADNEQFF | TRBJ2-1 | TRBV6-5
CASSQGLAGVEKTQYF | TRBJ2-5 | TRBV3-1
CATSRDLGGGREQYF | TRBJ2-7 | TRBV15
CASSLGGPAYEQYF | TRBJ2-7 | TRBV27
CSARAPREGYEQYF | TRBJ2-1 | TRBV20-1
CAWAPSEETQYF | TRBJ2-5 | TRBV30
CASSLTMEQFF | TRBJ2-1 | TRBV11-2
CASSLYLLGGGKTQYF | TRBJ2-5 | TRBV28
CASKFGQRYSYNEQFF | TRBJ2-1 | TRBV23-1
CASSQDRTRPGELFF | TRBJ2-2 | TRBV3-1
CASSLRTSGAVEFF | TRBJ2-1 | TRBV28
CASRLSYEQYF | TRBJ2-7 | TRBV25-1
CASSSDGNSNQPQHF | TRBJ1-5 | TRBV6-2/TRBV6-3
CASLNPGPYNEQFF | TRBJ2-1 | TRBV7-2
CASSLRWDTEAFF | TRBJ1-1 | TRBV28
CASSPDSGTRVAGELFF | TRBJ2-2 | TRBV7-2
CASSLANYEQYF | TRBJ2-7 | TRBV7-2
CSVLGGAREQYF | TRBJ2-7 | TRBV29-1
CASRRLDVQPQHF | TRBJ1-5 | TRBV28
CASSLYPKLQETQYF | TRBJ2-5 | TRBV27
CASRQGWDEQFF | TRBJ2-1 | TRBV5-1
CASSYGTEMNTEAFF | TRBJ1-1 | TRBV6-5